The 10 T cell receptor beta chains below come from one sample, sequenced in a study of CD8+ T cells in alopecia areata. cDNA serving as the sequencing template came from extracted, reverse transcribed RNA. Method: immunoSEQ multiplex PCR; TCRdb's copy keeps in-frame clones and lacks some. In the table there are more than 200,000 clones, 67% of which are singletons. The source was CD4+ T cells sorted from blood, collected at week 0. All receptors derive from a human donor with alopecia areata.

This chain links TRBV14 with TRBJ2-1; a weak D match, TRBD2 (5 bases). The V gene lost 1 base and the J gene lost 7 bases, with 8 bases spanning the gap. The CDR3 totals 13 residues. Germline CDR1 reads SGHDN; CDR2 reads FVKESK. CDR3 loop: CASSQVRGNEQFF. The CDR3 nucleotides read TGTGCCAGCAGCCAAGTCCGAGGGAATGAGCAGTTCTTC.

A few counts support this clone. The V gene is TRBV10-3, the J gene TRBJ2-3; possibly TRBD1 for D (7 bases). Germline V gene data show CDR1 as ENHRY and CDR2 as SYGVKD. The CDR3 covers 14 residues. V was shortened by 10 bases and J by 5 bases, with 19 bases between the two germline ends. The DNA for the CDR3 is TGTGCCACCGAAGGGGCAGGGGGACTAGATACGCAGTATTTT. Protein: CATEGAGGLDTQYF.

This clone showed up just once. V usage is TRBV25-1 and J usage is TRBJ2-6; the D call may be TRBD1 or TRBD2 (6 bases each). The germline V and J ends were trimmed by 5 bases and 0 bases, with 8 bases remaining between them. Germline V CDR1 and CDR2: MGHDK, SYGVNS. The CDR3 loop spans 15 amino acids. CDR3 nucleotides: TGTGCCAGCAGTAGGGGGGCCTCTGGGGCCAACGTCCTGACTTTC. As protein: CASSRGASGANVLTF.

The chain links TRBV6-5 to TRBJ1-1, with D tentatively TRBD1 (5 bases). V gave up 8 bases and J gave up 1 base, with 11 bases separating them. The CDR3 has 13 amino acids. Germline V gene sequence: CDR1 MNHEY, CDR2 SVGAGI. The CDR3 nucleotides read TGTGCCAGCGGAGGGACGGGGAACACTGAAGCTTTCTTT. Its protein is CASGGTGNTEAFF.

The chain recombines TRBV13 with TRBJ1-2, with D uncertain. CDR3 length: 12 residues. V gave up 5 bases and J gave up 4 bases, with 8 bases separating them. Germline assignment: CDR1 PRHDT and CDR2 FYEKMQ (reference sequence). Here the CDR3 DNA reads TGTGCCAGCAGCGCGGGCCTCTATGGCTACACCTTC. It yields the protein CASSAGLYGYTF.

This chain connects TRBV5-4 to TRBJ2-3; D not certain. V was cut by 1 base and J by 3 bases, with 3 bases left in between. The CDR3 is 12 residues long. The V gene's germline CDR1 is SGHNT and CDR2 YYREEE (reference sequence). CDR3 nucleotides: TGTGCCAGCAGCTTGAGTACAGATACGCAGTATTTT. Translating gives CASSLSTDTQYF.

This clone was observed a single time. This sample also contains other DNA sequences that code for the same CDR3. The V and J genes are TRBV29-1 and TRBJ2-2; no firm D call. Deletions cut 3 bases from V and 5 bases from J, with 7 bases between. The germline V gene has CDR1 SQVTM and CDR2 ANQGSEA. This CDR3 comprises 12 residues. The CDR3 loop reads CSVEDGTGELFF. The CDR3 DNA reads as TGCAGCGTTGAGGACGGGACCGGGGAGCTGTTTTTT.

Here the CDR3 DNA reads TGTGCCAGCAGCTTATTGTCTAGCGGGGGTGGTGAGCAGTTCTTC. Protein product: CASSLLSSGGGEQFF. The chain combines TRBV7-3 with TRBJ2-1, with TRBD2 identical over 10 bases. Germline V CDR1 and CDR2: SGHTA, FQGTGA. Trimming cost V 2 bases and J 9 bases; bases outside gene matches: 7. This CDR3 region has 15 residues.

The chain combines TRBV29-1 with TRBJ2-2; 8 positions agree with TRBD2. There are 14 residues in the CDR3. V shed 4 bases and J 5 bases; nucleotides not matched to a gene: 6. In germline, CDR1 is SQVTM, CDR2 ANQGSEA. Written as DNA, the CDR3 is TGCAGCGTTGCGGGGACTAGTAAGACCGGGGAGCTGTTTTTT. It yields the protein CSVAGTSKTGELFF.

V usage is TRBV4-1 and J usage is TRBJ1-2; 9 bases match TRBD1. The CDR3 loop spans 15 amino acids. Looked up from germline, CDR1 is MGHRA and CDR2 is YSYEKL. Trimming at V came to 0 bases and at J to 4 bases, leaving 3 bases not matched to a gene. CDR3 sequence: CASSQEDRGGYGYTF. The CDR3 DNA follows: TGCGCCAGCAGCCAAGAGGACAGGGGTGGCTATGGCTACACCTTC.